The 8 T cell receptor beta chains listed next were all sequenced from one sample in a study of cytomegalovirus exposure and HLA in healthy donors. With 60 Vbeta and 13 Jbeta primers, the PCR was carried out. The table came from immunoSEQ multiplex PCR; TCRdb's copy has only in-frame clones and leaves some out. The table for this sample gives about 87,000 clones. Sequenced sample: PBMCs. All receptors come from a man in his forties or fifties in good health and CMV-seropositive.

This sequence joins TRBV10-3 and TRBJ1-1; no definite D call. The CDR3 has 13 amino acids. V shed 10 bases and J shed 1 base, with 13 bases lying between them. Germline loops: CDR1 ENHRY, CDR2 SYGVKD. The CDR3 DNA reads as TGTGCCACCAAGCGAACACAGAACACTGAAGCTTTCTTT. Translating gives CATKRTQNTEAFF.

The chain combines TRBV29-1 with TRBJ1-1; TRBD1 matches 8 bases. CDR3 length: 14 residues. After removal of 6 bases from V and 4 bases from J, the junction contained 10 bases not matched to a gene. CDR1 is SQVTM, CDR2 ANQGSEA, per germline. The CDR3 loop is CSVDMTGASTEAFF. CDR3 nucleotide sequence: TGCAGCGTGGATATGACAGGGGCGAGCACTGAAGCTTTCTTT. Looking up the rest from reference TRBV29-1 and TRBJ1-1 gives the full variable domain: SAVISQKPSRDICQRGTSLTIQCQVDSQVTMMFWYRQQPGQSLTLIATANQGSEATYESGFVIDKFPISRPNLTFSTLTVSNMSPEDSSIYLCSVDMTGASTEAFFGQGTRLTVV.

The chain uses TRBV7-9 and TRBJ1-4, with D hard to call. The V end was cut by 1 base, the J end by 4 bases, with 16 bases between. In germline, CDR1 is SEHNR, CDR2 FQNEAQ (reference sequence). This CDR3 has 17 residues. CDR3 in amino acids: CASSLGSRRSSNEKLFF. As DNA, the CDR3 is TGTGCCAGCAGCTTAGGTTCTAGGAGGAGCAGTAATGAAAAACTGTTTTTT.

The V and J genes are TRBV14 and TRBJ1-2; 7 bases align to TRBD1. The V segment lost 4 bases and the J segment 5 bases; nucleotides outside the gene matches: 16. The CDR3 loop spans 17 amino acids. Germline V CDR1 and CDR2: SGHDN, FVKESK. The CDR3 loop is CASSPATGKRVGYGYTF. For the CDR3, the DNA is TGTGCCAGCAGCCCGGCGACAGGGAAACGGGTAGGGTATGGCTACACCTTC. The variable domain in full, with the rest retrieved from reference TRBV14 and TRBJ1-2, is EAGVTQFPSHSVIEKGQTVTLRCDPISGHDNLYWYRRVMGKEIKFLLHFVKESKQDESGMPNNRFLAERTGGTYSTLKVQPAELEDSGVYFCASSPATGKRVGYGYTFGSGTRLTVV.

The chain recombines TRBV7-9 with TRBJ1-1; tentatively, D is TRBD1 (5 bases). The germline V gene has CDR1 SEHNR and CDR2 FQNEAQ (reference sequence). The length of the CDR3 is 15 residues. Trimming removed 5 bases at V and 0 bases at J, with 13 bases between. CDR3 nucleotide sequence: TGTGCCAGCAGCCATCAGACAGCCATGAACACTGAAGCTTTCTTT. As protein: CASSHQTAMNTEAFF. The full variable domain, in which reference TRBV7-9 and TRBJ1-1 provide the parts outside the CDR3, is DTGVSQNPRHKITKRGQNVTFRCDPISEHNRLYWYRQTLGQGPEFLTYFQNEAQLEKSRLLSDRFSAERPKGSFSTLEIQRTEQGDSAMYLCASSHQTAMNTEAFFGQGTRLTVV.

This chain connects TRBV7-2 to TRBJ2-1, with 8 positions matching TRBD2. Germline CDR1 and CDR2: SGHTA and FQGNSA. CDR3 length: 14 amino acids. V lost 0 bases and J lost 7; bases outside the gene matches: 2. The CDR3 sequence: CASSLASGINEQFF. CDR3 in DNA: TGTGCCAGCAGCTTAGCTAGCGGGATAAATGAGCAGTTCTTC.

The CDR3 sequence: CSVSTGNYGYTF. In DNA, the CDR3 is TGCAGCGTTTCAACAGGGAACTATGGCTACACCTTC. This chain uses TRBV29-1 with TRBJ1-2; tentative D call: TRBD1 (6 bases). Germline CDR1 and CDR2: SQVTM and ANQGSEA. The CDR3 contains 12 residues. The V gene lost 5 bases and the J gene lost 2 bases, with 9 bases spanning the gap.

The genes are TRBV5-1 and TRBJ1-4, with 8 bases fitting TRBD1. Germline CDR1 reads SGHRS; CDR2 reads YFSETQ. CDR3 length: 15 residues. V dropped 3 bases and J dropped 7; count of bases not matched to a gene: 8. CDR3 in DNA: TGCGCCAGCAGCTCGTCCGGACAGGGCCCTGAAAAACTGTTTTTT. Its protein is CASSSSGQGPEKLFF.